Below, 21 T cell receptor beta chains from the same sample are listed, as sequenced in a study of blood T cell repertoires in COVID-19. Profiling relied on immunoSEQ multiplex PCR, and the TCRdb table lists in-frame clones only, not all of them. The sample has tens of thousands of clones; just under 85% are singletons. The sequencing sample was made of peripheral blood. The receptors originated from a man aged 70 or older with acute or convalescent COVID-19.

The rearrangement links TRBV5-4 to TRBJ2-5, with TRBD2 matching 8 bases. The CDR3 has 14 residues. Germline lookup yields CDR1 SGHNT and CDR2 YYREEE (reference sequence). Trimming removed 6 bases from V and 2 bases from J; junction bases left unmatched: 6. The CDR3 coding sequence is TGTGCCAGCACCGGGGGGGCGCTTCAAGAGACCCAGTACTTC. It codes for CASTGGALQETQYF.

The CDR3 protein is CASSLVGGTYNEQFF. The CDR3 DNA reads TGTGCCAGCAGCTTAGTGGGGGGGACCTACAATGAGCAGTTCTTC. The chain combines TRBV7-2 with TRBJ2-1, with 7 bases aligning to TRBD2. The CDR3 contains 15 residues. The junction had 2 bases not matched to a gene; V was cut back by 1 base and J by 2 bases. Germline lookup yields CDR1 SGHTA and CDR2 FQGNSA.

This clone was recorded only once. The J gene is TRBJ2-7, the V gene TRBV19, with a possible D match to TRBD1 (7 bases). From germline, CDR1 is LNHDA and CDR2 SQIVND (reference sequence). V lost 7 bases to trimming and J lost 3 bases, with 16 bases between them. This CDR3 region has 14 residues. The CDR3 protein is CASMQGGKDYEQYF. Written as DNA, the CDR3 is TGTGCCAGTATGCAGGGGGGAAAGGACTACGAGCAGTACTTC. Variable domain in full (rest from reference TRBV19 and TRBJ2-7): DGGITQSPKYLFRKEGQNVTLSCEQNLNHDAMYWYRQDPGQGLRLIYYSQIVNDFQKGDIAEGYSVSREKKESFPLTVTSAQKNPTAFYLCASMQGGKDYEQYFGPGTRLTVT.

The chain couples TRBV19 to TRBJ1-3; 8 bases are shared with TRBD1. Germline V CDR1 and CDR2: LNHDA, SQIVND (reference sequence). The CDR3 length is 14 residues. The V gene end was trimmed by 7 bases and the J gene end by 2 bases; junction bases not matched to a gene: 4. The CDR3 DNA follows: TGTGCCAGTACCAGGGGGCCGCCTGGAAACACCATATATTTT. It is translated as CASTRGPPGNTIYF.

The count of this clone is one. V gene TRBV25-1 combines with J gene TRBJ2-2, with 7 bases matching TRBD1. The CDR3 spans 13 residues. Germline V gene sequence: CDR1 MGHDK, CDR2 SYGVNS. Trimming at V came to 8 bases and at J to 1 base, leaving 1 base not matched to a gene. In DNA form, the CDR3 reads TGTGCCAGCCGACAGGGGAACACCGGGGAGCTGTTTTTT. As protein: CASRQGNTGELFF.

The J gene is TRBJ2-1, the V gene TRBV11-3, with 9 bases aligning to TRBD1. Germline trimming cut 5 bases from V and 8 bases from J; bases unmatched to any gene: 10. The CDR3 is made up of 15 amino acids. From germline, CDR1 is SGHNT and CDR2 YENEEA. The CDR3 coding sequence is TGTGCCAGCAGCCAACAGGGGGCAGGGGAGTATGAGCAGTTCTTC. Encoded protein: CASSQQGAGEYEQFF. The variable domain in full, completed from reference TRBV11-3 and TRBJ2-1, reads EAGVVQSPRYKIIEKKQPVAFWCNPISGHNTLYWYLQNLGQGPELLIRYENEEAVDDSQLPKDRFSAERLKGVDSTLKIQPAELGDSAVYLCASSQQGAGEYEQFFGPGTRLTVL.

This clone showed up just a few times. This sequence joins TRBV9 and TRBJ2-7; no reliable D call. The CDR3 contains 14 residues. V dropped 2 bases and J dropped 2 bases, with 11 bases sitting between them. Germline V gives CDR1 SGDLS, CDR2 YYNGEE. CDR3 sequence reads: CASSVEMDPYEQYF. The CDR3 DNA reads as TGTGCCAGCAGCGTGGAGATGGATCCCTACGAGCAGTACTTC.

This clone was seen only a few times. The chain is built from TRBV7-9 and TRBJ2-3, with 16 bases aligning to TRBD2. The J segment lost 3 bases and the V segment lost 5 bases, leaving 5 bases of the junction unmatched. Germline V lookup: CDR1 SEHNR, CDR2 FQNEAQ (reference sequence). The length of the CDR3 is 17 residues. CDR3 loop: CASSLGLAGGPTDTQYF. The DNA of the CDR3 is TGTGCCAGCAGCCTGGGACTAGCGGGAGGGCCGACAGATACGCAGTATTTT.

The V gene is TRBV7-6, the J gene TRBJ1-5; unclear D gene. The CDR3 is 14 amino acids. The germline V gene encodes CDR1 SGHVS and CDR2 FNYEAQ. V was cut by 5 bases and J by 3 bases, with 11 bases left in between. CDR3 bases: TGTGCCAGCAGCCGCGGGCTTTACAATCAGCCCCAGCATTTT. Its translation is CASSRGLYNQPQHF.

The chain uses TRBV28 and TRBJ1-5, with a possible D match to TRBD1 (5 bases). The length of the CDR3 is 14 residues. Germline V gene data show CDR1 as MDHEN and CDR2 as SYDVKM. The V and J ends lost 7 bases and 6 bases respectively, with 16 bases between them. CDR3 protein: CASTLRGSGQPQHF. The DNA of the CDR3 is TGTGCCAGCACTTTGCGGGGGTCGGGTCAGCCCCAGCATTTT.

The gene calls are TRBV11-3 and TRBJ2-5; 8 positions agree with TRBD2. The CDR3 runs to 14 residues. Germline V gene data show CDR1 as SGHNT and CDR2 as YENEEA. Trimming removed 5 bases from V and 4 bases from J; junction bases left unmatched: 6. This CDR3 reads CASSLGGGAETQYF. DNA for the CDR3: TGTGCCAGCAGCCTCGGGGGGGGAGCAGAGACCCAGTACTTC.

This chain connects TRBV3-1 (or the pseudogene TRBV3-2) to TRBJ2-2; D not resolved. V was shortened by 4 bases and J by 5 bases, with 11 bases between the two germline ends. The CDR3 has 14 residues. The V gene's germline CDR1 is LGHDT and CDR2 YNNKEL (reference sequence). The CDR3 reads CASSPQTGTGELFF. The CDR3 DNA reads TGTGCCAGCAGCCCGCAGACTGGGACCGGGGAGCTGTTTTTT.

CDR3 nucleotides: TGTGCCAGCAGTTTCAGGAGAGACAGGGGTGGTGGTGGCTACACCTTC. This translates into CASSFRRDRGGGGYTF. The rearrangement joins TRBV27 to TRBJ1-2, with 8 bases matching TRBD1. The CDR3 runs to 16 residues. Germline-derived CDR1 and CDR2 are MNHEY and SMNVEV (reference sequence). V was clipped by 3 bases and J by 7 bases; unmatched bases: 13.

V usage is TRBV7-9 and J usage is TRBJ2-7, with unresolved D. CDR3 size: 13 residues. V was clipped by 2 bases and J by 2 bases, with 7 bases between them. Per the germline V gene, CDR1 is SEHNR and CDR2 is FQNEAQ (reference sequence). This CDR3 is CASSLSDTYEQYF. The CDR3 region has the DNA TGTGCCAGCAGCTTATCAGATACCTACGAGCAGTACTTC. Filled out from reference TRBV7-9 and TRBJ2-7, the complete variable domain reads DTGVSQNPRHKITKRGQNVTFRCDPISEHNRLYWYRQTLGQGPEFLTYFQNEAQLEKSRLLSDRFSAERPKGSFSTLEIQRTEQGDSAMYLCASSLSDTYEQYFGPGTRLTVT.

The V and J genes are TRBV14 and TRBJ1-1, with D possibly TRBD1 on 6 matching bases. CDR3 length: 14 residues. CDR1 is SGHDN, CDR2 FVKESK, per germline. The V and J ends lost 3 bases and 5 bases respectively, with 13 bases between them. The CDR3 is CASSQTGGRTEAFF. DNA of the CDR3: TGTGCCAGCAGCCAGACGGGGGGGCGGACTGAAGCTTTCTTT.

The J gene is TRBJ1-5, the V gene TRBV20-1; D perhaps matches TRBD1 (6 bases). Germline V lookup: CDR1 DFQATT, CDR2 SNEGSKA (reference sequence). Trimming shortened V by 4 bases and J by 9 bases, and 10 bases separated the two germline ends. The CDR3 length is 11 residues. CDR3 nucleotide sequence: TGCAGTGCTACCCAGGGGAGGCCCCAGCATTTT. Protein sequence: CSATQGRPQHF.

V is TRBV27 and J is TRBJ2-5; 7 bases line up with TRBD1. Germline assignment: CDR1 MNHEY and CDR2 SMNVEV (reference sequence). The CDR3 is made up of 13 amino acids. With V trimmed by 6 bases and J by 5 bases, 6 bases remained unmatched. DNA of the CDR3: TGTGCCAGCAGGACAGGGTTTTGGGAGACCCAGTACTTC. It is translated as CASRTGFWETQYF.

This sequence joins TRBV11-2 and TRBJ1-1; TRBD1 might be the D (6 bases). V lost 5 bases to trimming and J lost 0 bases, with 16 bases between them. CDR1 SGHAT and CDR2 FQNNGV come from the germline V gene. CDR3 length equals 16 residues. The CDR3 bases are TGTGCCAGCAGCGCCTTGGACAGTCCTATGAACACTGAAGCTTTCTTT. Protein sequence: CASSALDSPMNTEAFF.

The chain combines TRBV3-1 (or the pseudogene TRBV3-2) with TRBJ2-3, with 7 bases that match TRBD1. V was pared by 2 bases and J by 1 base, with 3 bases of the junction left unmatched. CDR1 LGHDT and CDR2 YNNKEL come from the germline V gene (reference sequence). This CDR3 spans 15 amino acids. The CDR3 bases are TGTGCCAGCAGCCAAAACAGGGGAGGCACAGATACGCAGTATTTT. This codes for CASSQNRGGTDTQYF.

A few counts support this clone. This rearrangement joins TRBV6-5 to TRBJ2-7; 11 bases match TRBD1. The V gene end was trimmed by 6 bases and the J gene end by 3 bases; junction bases not matched to a gene: 4. The length of the CDR3 is 14 residues. Germline lookup yields CDR1 MNHEY and CDR2 SVGAGI. The CDR3 reads CASSAGTGGYEQYF. The CDR3 DNA is TGTGCCAGCAGCGCCGGGACAGGGGGCTACGAGCAGTACTTC.

DNA of the CDR3: TGTGCCAGCAGTTTGAGGCCCGGCGGGGAGCTGTTTTTT. Protein sequence: CASSLRPGGELFF. This sequence joins TRBV28 and TRBJ2-2; D is unresolved. The CDR3 spans 13 residues. V was clipped by 3 bases and J by 7 bases, with 9 bases between them. From germline, CDR1 is MDHEN and CDR2 SYDVKM. The full variable domain, with the rest looked up from reference TRBV28 and TRBJ2-2, is DVKVTQSSRYLVKRTGEKVFLECVQDMDHENMFWYRQDPGLGLRLIYFSYDVKMKEKGDIPEGYSVSREKKERFSLILESASTNQTSMYLCASSLRPGGELFFGEGSRLTVL.